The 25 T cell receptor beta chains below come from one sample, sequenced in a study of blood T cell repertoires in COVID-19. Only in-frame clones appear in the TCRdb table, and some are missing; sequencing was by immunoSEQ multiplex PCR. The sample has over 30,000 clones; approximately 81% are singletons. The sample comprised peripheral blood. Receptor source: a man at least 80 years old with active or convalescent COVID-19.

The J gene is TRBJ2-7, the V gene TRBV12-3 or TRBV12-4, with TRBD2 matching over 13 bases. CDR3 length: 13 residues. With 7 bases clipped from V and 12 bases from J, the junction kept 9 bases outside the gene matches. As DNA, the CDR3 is TGTGCCAGCAACGGACCGGGACTAGCGGGGCGGTACTTC. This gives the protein CASNGPGLAGRYF.

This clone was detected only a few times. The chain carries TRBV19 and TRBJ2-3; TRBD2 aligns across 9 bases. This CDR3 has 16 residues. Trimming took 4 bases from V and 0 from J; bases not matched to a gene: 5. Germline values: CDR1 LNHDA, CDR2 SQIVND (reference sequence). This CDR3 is CASSRGLALSTDTQYF. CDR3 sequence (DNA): TGTGCCAGTAGTAGAGGACTAGCGCTAAGCACAGATACGCAGTATTTT.

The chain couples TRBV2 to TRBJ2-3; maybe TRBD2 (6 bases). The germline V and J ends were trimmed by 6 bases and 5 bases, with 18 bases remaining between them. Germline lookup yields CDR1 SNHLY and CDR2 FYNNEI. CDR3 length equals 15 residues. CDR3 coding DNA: TGTGCCAGCAGAGACCGGGAGTTAGTGGGAGATACGCAGTATTTT. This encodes CASRDRELVGDTQYF.

CDR3 nucleotide sequence: TGTGCCAGCAGCCGGGACAGGAAGCACGAGCAGTACTTC. It specifies CASSRDRKHEQYF. The V and J genes are TRBV12-3 or TRBV12-4 and TRBJ2-7; 8 bases are shared with TRBD1. The V gene end was trimmed by 6 bases and the J gene end by 5 bases; junction bases not matched to a gene: 6. The CDR3 sequence is 13 residues long.

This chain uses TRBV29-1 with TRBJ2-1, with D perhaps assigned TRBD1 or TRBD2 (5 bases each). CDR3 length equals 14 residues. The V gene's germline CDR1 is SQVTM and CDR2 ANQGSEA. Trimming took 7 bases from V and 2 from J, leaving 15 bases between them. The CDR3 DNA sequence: TGCAGCGAGGGGCGGGTAAGTGCCTACAATGAGCAGTTCTTC. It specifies CSEGRVSAYNEQFF.

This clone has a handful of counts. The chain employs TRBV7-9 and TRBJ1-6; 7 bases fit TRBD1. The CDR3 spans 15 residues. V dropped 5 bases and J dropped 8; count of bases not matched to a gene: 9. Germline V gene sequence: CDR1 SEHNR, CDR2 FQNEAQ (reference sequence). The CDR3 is CASSTKGTDHSPLHF. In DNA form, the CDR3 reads TGTGCCAGCAGCACAAAAGGGACAGATCATTCACCCCTCCACTTT.

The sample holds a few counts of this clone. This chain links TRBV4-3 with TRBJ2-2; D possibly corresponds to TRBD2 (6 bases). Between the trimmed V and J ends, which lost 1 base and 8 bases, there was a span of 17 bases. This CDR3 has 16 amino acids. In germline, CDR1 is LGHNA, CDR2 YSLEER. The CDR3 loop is CASSQGVIAAGGELFF. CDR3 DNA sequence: TGCGCCAGCAGCCAAGGGGTAATAGCGGCGGGTGGGGAGCTGTTTTTT.

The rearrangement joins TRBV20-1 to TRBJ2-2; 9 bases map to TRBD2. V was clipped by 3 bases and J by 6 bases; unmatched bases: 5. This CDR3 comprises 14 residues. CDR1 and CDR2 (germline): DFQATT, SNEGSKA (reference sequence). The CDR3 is CSASGLATPGELFF. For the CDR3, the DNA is TGCAGTGCTAGTGGACTAGCGACCCCCGGGGAGCTGTTTTTT.

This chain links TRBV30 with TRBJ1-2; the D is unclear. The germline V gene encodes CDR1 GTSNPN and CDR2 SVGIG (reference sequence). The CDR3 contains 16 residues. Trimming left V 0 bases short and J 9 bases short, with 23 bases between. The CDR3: CAWSVFHLGGSGSYTF. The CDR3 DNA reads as TGTGCCTGGAGTGTATTTCACTTGGGAGGGTCTGGGAGCTACACCTTC.

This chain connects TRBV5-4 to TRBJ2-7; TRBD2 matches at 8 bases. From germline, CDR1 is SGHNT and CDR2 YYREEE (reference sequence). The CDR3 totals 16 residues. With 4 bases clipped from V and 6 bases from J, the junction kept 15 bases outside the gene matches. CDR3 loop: CASSPLAGTAQSEQYF. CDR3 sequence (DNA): TGTGCCAGCAGCCCTTTAGCGGGGACGGCCCAGAGCGAGCAGTACTTC.

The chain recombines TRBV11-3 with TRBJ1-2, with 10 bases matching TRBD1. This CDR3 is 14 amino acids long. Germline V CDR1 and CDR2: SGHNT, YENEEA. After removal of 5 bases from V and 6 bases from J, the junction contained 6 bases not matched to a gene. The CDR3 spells CASSTDRGQDGYTF. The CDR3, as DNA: TGTGCCAGCAGCACAGACAGGGGGCAGGATGGCTACACCTTC.

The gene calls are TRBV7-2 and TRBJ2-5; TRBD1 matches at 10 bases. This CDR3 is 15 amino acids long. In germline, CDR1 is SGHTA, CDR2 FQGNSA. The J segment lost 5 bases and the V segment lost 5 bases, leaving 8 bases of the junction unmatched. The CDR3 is CASSPDRGITETQYF. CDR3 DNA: TGTGCCAGCAGCCCGGACAGGGGGATTACGGAGACCCAGTACTTC. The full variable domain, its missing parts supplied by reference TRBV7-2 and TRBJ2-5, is GAGVSQSPSNKVTEKGKDVELRCDPISGHTALYWYRQSLGQGLEFLIYFQGNSAPDKSGLPSDRFSAERTGGSVSTLTIQRTQQEDSAVYLCASSPDRGITETQYFGPGTRLLVL.

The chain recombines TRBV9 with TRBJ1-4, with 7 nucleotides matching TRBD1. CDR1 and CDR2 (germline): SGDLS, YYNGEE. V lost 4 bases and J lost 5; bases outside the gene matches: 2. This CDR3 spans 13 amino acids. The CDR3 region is CASSPQGNEKLFF. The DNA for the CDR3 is TGTGCCAGCAGCCCACAGGGGAATGAAAAACTGTTTTTT. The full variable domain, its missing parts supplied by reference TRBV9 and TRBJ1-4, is DSGVTQTPKHLITATGQRVTLRCSPRSGDLSVYWYQQSLDQGLQFLIQYYNGEERAKGNILERFSAQQFPDLHSELNLSSLELGDSALYFCASSPQGNEKLFFGSGTQLSVL.

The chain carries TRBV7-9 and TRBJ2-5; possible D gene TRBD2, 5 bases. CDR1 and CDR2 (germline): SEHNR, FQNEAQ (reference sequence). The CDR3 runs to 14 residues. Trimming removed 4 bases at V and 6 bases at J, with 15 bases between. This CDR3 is CASSSTRAAKTQYF. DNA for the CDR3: TGTGCCAGCAGCTCAACTAGGGCGGCGAAGACCCAGTACTTC.

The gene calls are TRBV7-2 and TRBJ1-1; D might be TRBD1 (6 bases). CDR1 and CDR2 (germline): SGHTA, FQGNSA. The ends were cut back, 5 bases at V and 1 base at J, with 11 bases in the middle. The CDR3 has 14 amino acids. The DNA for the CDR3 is TGTGCCAGCAGCCCAGGGGTGAGGAACACTGAAGCTTTCTTT. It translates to CASSPGVRNTEAFF.

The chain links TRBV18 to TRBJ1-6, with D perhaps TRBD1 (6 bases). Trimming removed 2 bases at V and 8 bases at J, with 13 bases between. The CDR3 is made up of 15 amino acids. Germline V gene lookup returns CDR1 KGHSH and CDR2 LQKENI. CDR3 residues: CASSPSGVKDSPLHF. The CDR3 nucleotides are TGTGCCAGCTCACCATCAGGGGTCAAGGATTCACCCCTCCACTTT.

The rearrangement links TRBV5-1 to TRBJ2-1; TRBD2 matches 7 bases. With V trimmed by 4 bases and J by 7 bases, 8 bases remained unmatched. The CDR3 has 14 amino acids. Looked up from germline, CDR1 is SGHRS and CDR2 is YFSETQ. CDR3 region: CASSTPDGGNEQFF. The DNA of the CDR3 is TGCGCCAGCAGCACTCCTGACGGGGGGAATGAGCAGTTCTTC.

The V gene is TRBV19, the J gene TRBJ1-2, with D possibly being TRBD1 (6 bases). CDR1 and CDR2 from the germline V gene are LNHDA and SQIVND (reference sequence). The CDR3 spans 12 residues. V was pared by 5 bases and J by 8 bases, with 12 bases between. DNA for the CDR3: TGTGCCAGTAGTGTCGGACAGAAGGGCTACACCTTC. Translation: CASSVGQKGYTF.

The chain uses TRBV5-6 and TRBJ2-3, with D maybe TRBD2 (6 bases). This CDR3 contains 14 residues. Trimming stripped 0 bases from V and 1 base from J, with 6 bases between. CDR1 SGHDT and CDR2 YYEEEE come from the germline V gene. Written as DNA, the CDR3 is TGTGCCAGCAGCTTGGCGGGGGGCACAGATACGCAGTATTTT. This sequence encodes CASSLAGGTDTQYF.

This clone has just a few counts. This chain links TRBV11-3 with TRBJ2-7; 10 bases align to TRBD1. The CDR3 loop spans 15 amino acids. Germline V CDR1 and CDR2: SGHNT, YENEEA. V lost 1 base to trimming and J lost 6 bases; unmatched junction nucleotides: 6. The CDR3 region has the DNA TGTGCCAGCAGCTTAGGATTATGGACAGGGGGCGAGCAGTACTTC. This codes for CASSLGLWTGGEQYF. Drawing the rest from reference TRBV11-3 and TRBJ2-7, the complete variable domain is EAGVVQSPRYKIIEKKQPVAFWCNPISGHNTLYWYLQNLGQGPELLIRYENEEAVDDSQLPKDRFSAERLKGVDSTLKIQPAELGDSAVYLCASSLGLWTGGEQYFGPGTRLTVT.

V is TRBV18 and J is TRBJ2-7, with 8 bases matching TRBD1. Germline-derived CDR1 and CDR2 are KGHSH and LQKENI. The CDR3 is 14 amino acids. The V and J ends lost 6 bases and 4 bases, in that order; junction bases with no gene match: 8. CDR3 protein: CASSEPGQEYEQYF. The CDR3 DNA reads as TGTGCCAGCTCCGAGCCGGGACAGGAATACGAGCAGTACTTC.

The CDR3 reads CATMGGQVPDTQYF. In DNA, the CDR3 is TGTGCCACCATGGGGGGACAGGTACCAGATACGCAGTATTTT. This chain uses TRBV27 with TRBJ2-3; 8 bases line up with TRBD1. Trimming removed 10 bases from V and 4 bases from J; junction bases left unmatched: 10. The CDR3 has 14 amino acids. Germline V gene data show CDR1 as MNHEY and CDR2 as SMNVEV (reference sequence).

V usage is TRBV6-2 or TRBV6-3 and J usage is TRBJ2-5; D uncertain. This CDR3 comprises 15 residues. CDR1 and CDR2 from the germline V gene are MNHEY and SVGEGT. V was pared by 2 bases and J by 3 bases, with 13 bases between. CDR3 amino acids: CASSYPRRSKETQYF. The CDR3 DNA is TGTGCCAGCAGTTACCCCCGACGGAGTAAAGAGACCCAGTACTTC.

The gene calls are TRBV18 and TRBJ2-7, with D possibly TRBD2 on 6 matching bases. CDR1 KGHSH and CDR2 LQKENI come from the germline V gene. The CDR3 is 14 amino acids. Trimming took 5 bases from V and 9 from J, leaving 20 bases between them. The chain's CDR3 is CASSEDYSNGAQYF. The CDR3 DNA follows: TGTGCCAGCTCAGAGGACTATTCCAATGGGGCGCAGTACTTC.

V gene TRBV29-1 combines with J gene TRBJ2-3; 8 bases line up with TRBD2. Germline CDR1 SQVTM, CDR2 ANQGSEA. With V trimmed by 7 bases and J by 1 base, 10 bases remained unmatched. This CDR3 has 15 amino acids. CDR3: CSGQTSGERTDTQYF. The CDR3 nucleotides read TGCAGCGGCCAAACTAGCGGCGAACGCACAGATACGCAGTATTTT.